These 32 T cell receptor beta chains originate from one sample sequenced in a study of T cell responses to AZD1222 COVID-19 vaccine. Here immunoSEQ multiplex PCR was the method, and the copy in TCRdb shows in-frame clones only, minus some. In the table there are tens of thousands of clones, 88% of which are singletons. This specimen consisted of peripheral blood, obtained 28 days after the second AZD1222 dose. The receptors were sampled from an adult who received the AZD1222 COVID-19 vaccine.

V is TRBV5-1 and J is TRBJ2-5; D tentatively fits TRBD1 or TRBD2 (5 bases each). The CDR3 consists of 14 residues. Germline assignment: CDR1 SGHRS and CDR2 YFSETQ. V gave up 4 bases and J gave up 1 base, with 11 bases separating them. The CDR3 sequence is CASSPPGAQETQYF. In DNA form, the CDR3 reads TGCGCCAGCAGCCCACCCGGGGCCCAAGAGACCCAGTACTTC.

This clone appeared once. In DNA form, the CDR3 reads TGTGCCAGCAGTCCGACAGTCCCCGGCCAGCCCCAGCATTTT. Its protein product is CASSPTVPGQPQHF. This chain connects TRBV2 to TRBJ1-5; the D gene is possibly TRBD1 (5 bases). The CDR3 is made up of 14 amino acids. V was cut by 5 bases and J by 7 bases, with 15 bases left in between. Per germline, CDR1 SNHLY and CDR2 FYNNEI.

J is TRBJ1-1 and V is TRBV10-3; TRBD1 matches 8 bases. Germline loops: CDR1 ENHRY, CDR2 SYGVKD. The length of the CDR3 is 13 residues. V shed 7 bases and J 1 base; nucleotides not matched to a gene: 2. The DNA for the CDR3 is TGTGCCATCACCGGGACAGGGAACACTGAAGCTTTCTTT. It translates to CAITGTGNTEAFF.

The V call is TRBV6-5, the J call TRBJ1-2; possible D gene TRBD1, 5 bases. Germline CDR1 MNHEY, CDR2 SVGAGI. The CDR3 runs 15 residues. The V gene lost 2 bases and the J gene lost 3 bases, with 13 bases spanning the gap. The CDR3 reads CASSYQGLVHYGYTF. In DNA, the CDR3 is TGTGCCAGCAGTTACCAGGGCTTGGTACACTATGGCTACACCTTC.

The chain joins TRBV2 to TRBJ2-5, with unresolved D. The CDR3 length is 11 residues. V was clipped by 6 bases and J by 9 bases, with 11 bases between them. Germline CDR1 and CDR2: SNHLY and FYNNEI. The DNA of the CDR3 is TGTGCCAGCAGCCCCTTAAGGGCCCAGTACTTC. Encoded protein: CASSPLRAQYF.

The V gene is TRBV12-3 or TRBV12-4, the J gene TRBJ2-1; TRBD1 matches 8 bases. V gave up 5 bases and J gave up 15 bases; unmatched junction bases: 6. This CDR3 is built from 11 residues. The CDR3 loop is CASSRGQGRFF. In DNA form, the CDR3 reads TGTGCCAGCAGTAGAGGACAGGGTAGGTTCTTC.

In its sample, this clone was seen once. The chain employs TRBV6-1 and TRBJ2-3; 8 bases agree with TRBD1. The germline V gene encodes CDR1 MNHNS and CDR2 SASEGT. The CDR3 totals 15 residues. The V gene end was trimmed by 0 bases and the J gene end by 4 bases; junction bases not matched to a gene: 3. The DNA for the CDR3 is TGTGCCAGCAGTGAAGCTGACAGGGGACCAGATACGCAGTATTTT. This codes for CASSEADRGPDTQYF.

The chain combines TRBV7-2 with TRBJ2-7; possibly TRBD2 for D (5 bases). Trimming took off 5 bases at V and 5 bases at J, with 13 bases between the two ends. This CDR3 comprises 13 residues. Germline CDR1 is SGHTA and CDR2 is FQGNSA. CDR3 sequence reads: CASSLPGSHEQYF. DNA of the CDR3: TGTGCCAGCAGCCTTCCGGGGTCCCACGAGCAGTACTTC.

This sequence joins TRBV7-9 and TRBJ2-1; the match to TRBD2 covers 8 bases. CDR3 length: 14 residues. Unmatched junction bases numbered 9, after V lost 9 bases and J lost 5 bases. Germline loops: CDR1 SEHNR, CDR2 FQNEAQ (reference sequence). The CDR3 reads CASGPGGAHNEQFF. In DNA, the CDR3 is TGTGCCAGTGGTCCCGGGGGGGCCCACAATGAGCAGTTCTTC.

The rearrangement links TRBV20-1 to TRBJ2-1; no reliable D call. Trimming cost V 3 bases and J 4 bases, with 4 bases left between them. The CDR3 loop spans 11 amino acids. CDR1 is DFQATT, CDR2 SNEGSKA, per germline (reference sequence). CDR3 DNA: TGCAGTGCTAGTGTATACAATGAGCAGTTCTTC. Its protein is CSASVYNEQFF.

This clone is a singleton in its sample. The genes are TRBV3-1 (or the pseudogene TRBV3-2) and TRBJ2-2; 10 bases line up with TRBD1. After removal of 4 bases from V and 5 bases from J, the junction contained 13 bases not matched to a gene. The CDR3 is made up of 18 amino acids. Germline V gene data show CDR1 as LGHDT and CDR2 as YNNKEL (reference sequence). The CDR3 DNA follows: TGTGCCAGCAGCCCATCCTCTTCCGGGACAGGGGCGACCGGGGAGCTGTTTTTT. The encoded protein is CASSPSSSGTGATGELFF.

The chain couples TRBV4-1 to TRBJ2-1; the D call may be TRBD1 or TRBD2 (5 bases each). V gave up 0 bases and J gave up 0 bases, with 12 bases separating them. CDR1 and CDR2 from the germline V gene are MGHRA and YSYEKL. The CDR3 runs 17 residues. The CDR3 spells CASSQERGTSSYNEQFF. CDR3 DNA sequence: TGCGCCAGCAGCCAAGAGAGGGGCACGAGCTCCTACAATGAGCAGTTCTTC.

The V and J genes are TRBV7-3 and TRBJ2-1; TRBD2 matches 7 bases. Per the germline V gene, CDR1 is SGHTA and CDR2 is FQGTGA. The CDR3 runs to 12 residues. The ends lost 4 bases at V and 7 bases at J; junction bases unmatched: 1. CDR3 DNA: TGTGCCAGCAGCTCTAGCGGAAATGAGCAGTTCTTC. Its translation: CASSSSGNEQFF.

The J gene is TRBJ2-3, the V gene TRBV24-1; D is unresolved. Germline CDR1 reads KGHDR; CDR2 reads SFDVKD. The CDR3 extends over 13 amino acids. Trimming took off 4 bases at V and 5 bases at J, with 9 bases between the two ends. The CDR3 sequence is CATSEPGGDTQYF. CDR3 coding DNA: TGTGCCACCAGTGAGCCCGGCGGAGATACGCAGTATTTT.

This clone was found once. V usage is TRBV30 and J usage is TRBJ2-7; D uncertain. V lost 3 bases to trimming and J lost 6 bases, with 18 bases between them. The germline CDR1 and CDR2 sequences are GTSNPN and SVGIG (reference sequence). The CDR3 is 14 amino acids. The DNA for the CDR3 is TGTGCCTGGAGGCGGCTCACCATGAGATCCGAGCAGTACTTC. Residues: CAWRRLTMRSEQYF.

V and J are TRBV2 and TRBJ2-1; D gene uncertain. Trimming cost V 6 bases and J 1 base, with 4 bases left between them. The CDR3 length is 12 residues. Germline-derived CDR1 and CDR2 are SNHLY and FYNNEI. Here the CDR3 DNA reads TGTGCCAGCAGGCCATCCTACAATGAGCAGTTCTTC. This gives the protein CASRPSYNEQFF.

The V and J genes are TRBV3-1 (or the pseudogene TRBV3-2) and TRBJ2-1, with D unclear. Trimming took 2 bases from V and 0 from J, leaving 5 bases between them. The germline gives CDR1 LGHDT, CDR2 YNNKEL (reference sequence). This CDR3 has 14 amino acids. The CDR3 nucleotides are TGTGCCAGCAGCCAACGACGCTCCTACAATGAGCAGTTCTTC. Amino acid sequence: CASSQRRSYNEQFF.

This chain connects TRBV19 to TRBJ1-5, with 7 positions matching TRBD1. J gave up 6 bases and V 0 bases, and 5 bases lay outside the gene matches. This CDR3 comprises 15 residues. CDR1 is LNHDA and CDR2 is SQIVND in the germline V gene (reference sequence). This CDR3 reads CASSIEGTGAQPQHF. Written as DNA, the CDR3 is TGTGCCAGTAGTATAGAAGGCACAGGGGCTCAGCCCCAGCATTTT.

This chain uses TRBV6-1 with TRBJ2-6; D not certain. V shed 3 bases and J shed 2 bases, with 8 bases lying between them. Germline V lookup: CDR1 MNHNS, CDR2 SASEGT. The CDR3 extends over 15 amino acids. The CDR3 region is CASSEVPTGANVLTF. CDR3 in DNA: TGTGCCAGCAGTGAGGTCCCGACTGGGGCCAACGTCCTGACTTTC.

In its sample, this clone was seen once. CDR3 nucleotide sequence: TGCGCCAGCACTAGGGGCGGGGCAGGGACTAGCGGGAGTAACGAGCAGTACTTC. It translates to CASTRGGAGTSGSNEQYF. The chain employs TRBV10-1 and TRBJ2-7; TRBD2 agrees at 14 bases. V was pared by 7 bases and J by 5 bases, with 16 bases of the junction left unmatched. CDR1 WNHNN and CDR2 SYGVQD come from the germline V gene (reference sequence). The CDR3 covers 18 residues.

CDR3 sequence (DNA): TGTGCCAGCAGCCTAGGGACAGACCAAGAGACCCAGTACTTC. This gives the protein CASSLGTDQETQYF. This chain connects TRBV5-8 to TRBJ2-5, with TRBD1 matching 7 bases. Germline CDR1 and CDR2: SGHTS and YDEGEE. The CDR3 is 14 residues long. After removal of 4 bases from V and 0 bases from J, the junction contained 3 bases not matched to a gene.

V and J are TRBV5-1 and TRBJ2-6; no firm D call. The CDR3 contains 14 residues. Germline V gives CDR1 SGHRS, CDR2 YFSETQ. V lost 2 bases and J 4 bases, leaving 7 bases between the germline ends. The CDR3 nucleotides read TGCGCCAGCAGCTTAGGTTCGGGGGCCAACGTCCTGACTTTC. Translating it yields CASSLGSGANVLTF.

This chain's CDR3 is CASSPYLDPSSYNSPLHF. In DNA, the CDR3 is TGTGCCAGCAGCCCCTACCTAGATCCTAGCTCCTATAATTCACCCCTCCACTTT. This rearrangement joins TRBV3-1 (or the pseudogene TRBV3-2) to TRBJ1-6; D is undetermined. Germline CDR1 LGHDT, CDR2 YNNKEL (reference sequence). CDR3 length: 18 residues. Trimming removed 4 bases at V and 0 bases at J, with 16 bases between.

V gene TRBV4-3 combines with J gene TRBJ2-2; a weak D match, TRBD2 (6 bases). The CDR3 length is 15 residues. The V end lost 3 bases, the J end lost 7 bases, and 15 bases lay between the germline ends. Germline V gene data show CDR1 as LGHNA and CDR2 as YSLEER. DNA of the CDR3: TGCGCCAGCAGCCAGGTGTCTTTGGGGGGCGGGGAGCTGTTTTTT. Protein sequence: CASSQVSLGGGELFF.

CDR3 nucleotides: TGTGCCACCAGTGTCCCCGGAGGGGATACGCAGTATTTT. Translated: CATSVPGGDTQYF. The chain employs TRBV24-1 and TRBJ2-3; D is possibly TRBD2 (6 bases). The CDR3 consists of 13 residues. The V and J ends lost 5 bases and 6 bases respectively, with 11 bases between them. Germline V gene sequence: CDR1 KGHDR, CDR2 SFDVKD.

The gene calls are TRBV27 and TRBJ1-1; D is uncertain. The germline V and J ends were trimmed by 2 bases and 1 base, with 17 bases remaining between them. The CDR3 runs to 17 residues. Germline V gene sequence: CDR1 MNHEY, CDR2 SMNVEV (reference sequence). The CDR3 is CASSLTPLGWGNTEAFF. CDR3 DNA sequence: TGTGCCAGCAGTTTAACCCCGTTGGGCTGGGGGAACACTGAAGCTTTCTTT.

This clone was counted once. This rearrangement joins TRBV15 to TRBJ2-3; D is unresolved. CDR1 is LNHNV and CDR2 is YYDKDF in the germline V gene (reference sequence). This CDR3 has 17 residues. Trimming pared 0 bases from V and 4 bases from J, leaving 17 bases between. DNA of the CDR3: TGTGCCACCAGCAGAGACGACGGTGGGATCGAAGCAGATACGCAGTATTTT. It encodes CATSRDDGGIEADTQYF.

The rearrangement uses TRBV7-3 and TRBJ2-1, with 7 bases that match TRBD1. Germline assignment: CDR1 SGHTA and CDR2 FQGTGA. The V gene end was trimmed by 5 bases and the J gene end by 5 bases; junction bases not matched to a gene: 9. CDR3 size: 15 residues. Here the CDR3 DNA reads TGTGCCAGCAGCCTGGGACAGATACGAAACAATGAGCAGTTCTTC. Its translation is CASSLGQIRNNEQFF.

The J gene is TRBJ1-2, the V gene TRBV6-5; D uncertain. Germline V CDR1 and CDR2: MNHEY, SVGAGI. CDR3 length: 15 amino acids. Trimming cost V 0 bases and J 0 bases, with 8 bases left between them. CDR3 nucleotides: TGTGCCAGCAGTTACTCCCGTCTCTCTAACTATGGCTACACCTTC. Translation: CASSYSRLSNYGYTF.

J is TRBJ1-5 and V is TRBV7-9, with TRBD1 matching over 8 bases. In germline, CDR1 is SEHNR, CDR2 FQNEAQ (reference sequence). The CDR3 length is 16 residues. J gave up 6 bases and V 1 base, and 8 bases lay outside the gene matches. The CDR3 reads CASSLGTTGEGQPQHF. DNA of the CDR3: TGTGCCAGCAGCTTAGGTACGACAGGGGAGGGTCAGCCCCAGCATTTT.

The chain carries TRBV19 and TRBJ2-3; 11 nucleotides line up with TRBD2. The V and J ends lost 5 bases and 0 bases, in that order; junction bases with no gene match: 7. The CDR3 has 17 residues. The germline gives CDR1 LNHDA, CDR2 SQIVND (reference sequence). The CDR3 bases are TGTGCCAGTAGTCCGGGACTAGCGGACCCTAGCACAGATACGCAGTATTTT. This gives the protein CASSPGLADPSTDTQYF.

The chain employs TRBV10-3 and TRBJ1-2; tentative D call: TRBD1 (6 bases). From germline, CDR1 is ENHRY and CDR2 SYGVKD. Trimming pared 10 bases from V and 6 bases from J, leaving 9 bases between. This CDR3 is 10 amino acids long. The DNA for the CDR3 is TGTGCCACAGGGGTCGATGGCTACACCTTC. Amino acids: CATGVDGYTF.